The entry below describes one T cell receptor beta chain. The antigen is unknown. This CDR3 is also generated by other DNA sequences in the sample. The entry originates in a study of cytomegalovirus exposure and HLA in healthy donors. Study overall: Approximately 200 million T cells yielded under 130 million unique TCR beta sequences in earlier analysis.

Primers included in the PCR were 60 Vbeta and 13 Jbeta primers. Sequenced by immunoSEQ multiplex PCR; TCRdb stores in-frame clones only, minus some. The repertoire includes around 180,000 clones, 70% to 80% of them detected once, and 1.4% to 1.5% sits in the top ten. General study findings and limits: Most of the TCR beta V segments (in an earlier analysis) were productive either about 87% or about 30% of the time. Relative to equally common others, HLA-associated TCR beta chains showed greater clonal expansion in a later analysis.

Healthy individuals who donated bone marrow served as the donors. The origin of this receptor is a woman in her thirties in good health and CMV-seropositive. Sequenced sample: PBMCs.

CDR3 loop: CASSLGQGSYEQYF. The CDR3 nucleotides read TGTGCCAGCAGCTTGGGACAGGGGTCCTACGAGCAGTACTTC. The chain recombines TRBV5-6 with TRBJ2-7; 8 nucleotides line up with TRBD1. The CDR3 is 14 amino acids. Germline V gene lookup returns CDR1 SGHDT and CDR2 YYEEEE. The V and J ends lost 0 bases and 1 base, in that order; junction bases with no gene match: 0.